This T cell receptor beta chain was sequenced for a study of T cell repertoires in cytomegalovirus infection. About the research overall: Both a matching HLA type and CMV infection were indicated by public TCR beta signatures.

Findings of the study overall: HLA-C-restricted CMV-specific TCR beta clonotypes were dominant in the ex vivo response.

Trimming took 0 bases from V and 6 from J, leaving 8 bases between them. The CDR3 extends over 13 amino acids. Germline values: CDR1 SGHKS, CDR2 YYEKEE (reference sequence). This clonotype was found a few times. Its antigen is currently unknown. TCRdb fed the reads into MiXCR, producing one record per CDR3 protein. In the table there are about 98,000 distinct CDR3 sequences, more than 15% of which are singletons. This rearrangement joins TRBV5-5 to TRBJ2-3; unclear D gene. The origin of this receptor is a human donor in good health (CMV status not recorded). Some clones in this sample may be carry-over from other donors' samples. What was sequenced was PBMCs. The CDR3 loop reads CASSLESLDTQYF. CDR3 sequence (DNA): TGTGCCAGCAGCTTGGAGTCCTTGGATACGCAGTATTTT.